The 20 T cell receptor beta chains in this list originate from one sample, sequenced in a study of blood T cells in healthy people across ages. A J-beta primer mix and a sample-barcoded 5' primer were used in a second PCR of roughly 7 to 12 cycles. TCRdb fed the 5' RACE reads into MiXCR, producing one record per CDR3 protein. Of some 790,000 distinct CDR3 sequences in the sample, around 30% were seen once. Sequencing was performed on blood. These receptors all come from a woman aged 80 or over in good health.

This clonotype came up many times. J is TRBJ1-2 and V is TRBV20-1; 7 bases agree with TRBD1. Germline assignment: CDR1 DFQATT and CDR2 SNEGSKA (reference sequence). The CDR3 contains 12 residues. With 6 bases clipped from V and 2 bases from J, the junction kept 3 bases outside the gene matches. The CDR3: CSASTGNYGYTF. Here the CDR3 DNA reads TGCAGTGCATCGACAGGGAACTATGGCTACACCTTC.

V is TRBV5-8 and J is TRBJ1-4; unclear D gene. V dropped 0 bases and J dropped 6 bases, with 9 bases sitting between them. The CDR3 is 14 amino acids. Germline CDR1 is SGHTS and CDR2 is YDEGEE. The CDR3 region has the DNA TGTGCCAGCAGCTTGGTTCGGGTGGATGAAAAACTGTTTTTT. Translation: CASSLVRVDEKLFF. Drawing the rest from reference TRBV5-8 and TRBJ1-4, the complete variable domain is EAGVTQSPTHLIKTRGQQATLRCSPISGHTSVYWYQQALGLGLQFLLWYDEGEERNRGNFPPRFSGRQFPNYSSELNVNALELEDSALYLCASSLVRVDEKLFFGSGTQLSVL.

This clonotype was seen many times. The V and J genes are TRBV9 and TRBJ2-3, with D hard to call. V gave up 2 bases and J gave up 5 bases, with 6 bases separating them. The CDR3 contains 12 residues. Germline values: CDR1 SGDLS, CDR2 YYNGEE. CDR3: CASSVFGDTQYF. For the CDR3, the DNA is TGTGCCAGCAGCGTGTTTGGAGATACGCAGTATTTT.

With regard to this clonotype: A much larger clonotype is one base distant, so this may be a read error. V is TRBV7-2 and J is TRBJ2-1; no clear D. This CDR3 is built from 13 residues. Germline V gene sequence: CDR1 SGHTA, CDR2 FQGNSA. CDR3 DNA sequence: TGTGCCAGCGGCTTACTCGGCCACAATGAGCAGTTCTTC. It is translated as CASGLLGHNEQFF.

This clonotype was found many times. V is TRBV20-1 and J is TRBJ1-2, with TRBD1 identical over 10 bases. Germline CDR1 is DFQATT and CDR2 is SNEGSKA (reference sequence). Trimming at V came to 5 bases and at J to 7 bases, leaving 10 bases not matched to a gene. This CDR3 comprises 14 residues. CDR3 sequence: CSAPATGTGVGYTF. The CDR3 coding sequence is TGCAGTGCTCCAGCCACAGGGACAGGGGTTGGCTACACCTTC.

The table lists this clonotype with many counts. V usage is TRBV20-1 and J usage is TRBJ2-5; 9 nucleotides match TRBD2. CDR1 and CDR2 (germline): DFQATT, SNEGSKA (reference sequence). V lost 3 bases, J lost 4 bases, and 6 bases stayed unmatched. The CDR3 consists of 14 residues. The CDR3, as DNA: TGCAGTGCTAGCGGGCGGGGGGGGAGAGAGACCCAGTACTTC. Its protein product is CSASGRGGRETQYF.

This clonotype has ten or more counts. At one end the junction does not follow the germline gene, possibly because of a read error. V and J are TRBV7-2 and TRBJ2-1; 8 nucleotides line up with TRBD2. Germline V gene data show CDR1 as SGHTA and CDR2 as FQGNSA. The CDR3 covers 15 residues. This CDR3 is CASSSTSGNYNEQFF. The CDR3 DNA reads TGTGCCAGCAGCTCAACTAGCGGTAACTACAATGAACAGTTCTTC.

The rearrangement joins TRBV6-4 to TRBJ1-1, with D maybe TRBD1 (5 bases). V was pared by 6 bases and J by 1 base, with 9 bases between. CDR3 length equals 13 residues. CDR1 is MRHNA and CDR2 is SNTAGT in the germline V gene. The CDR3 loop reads CASRGVQNTEAFF. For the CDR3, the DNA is TGTGCCAGCAGGGGGGTTCAGAACACTGAAGCTTTCTTT.

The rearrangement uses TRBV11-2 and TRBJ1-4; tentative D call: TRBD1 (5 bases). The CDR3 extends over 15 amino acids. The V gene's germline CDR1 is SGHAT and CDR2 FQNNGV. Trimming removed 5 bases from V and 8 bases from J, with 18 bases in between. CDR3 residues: CASSQSTGDGEKLFF. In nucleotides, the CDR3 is TGTGCCAGCAGCCAGAGTACGGGGGATGGAGAAAAACTGTTTTTT.

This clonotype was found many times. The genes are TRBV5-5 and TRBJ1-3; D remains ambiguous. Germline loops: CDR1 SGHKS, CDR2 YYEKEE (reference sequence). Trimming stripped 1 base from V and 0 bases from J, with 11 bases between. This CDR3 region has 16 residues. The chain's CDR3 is CASSLSLAGSGNTIYF. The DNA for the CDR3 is TGTGCCAGCAGCTTGAGTCTGGCAGGCTCTGGAAACACCATATATTTT.

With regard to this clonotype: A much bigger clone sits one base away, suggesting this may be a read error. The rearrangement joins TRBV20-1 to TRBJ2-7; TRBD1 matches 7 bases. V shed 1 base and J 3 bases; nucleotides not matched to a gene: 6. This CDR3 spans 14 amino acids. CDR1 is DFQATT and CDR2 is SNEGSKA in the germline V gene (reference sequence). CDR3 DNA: TGCAGTGCTAGAGCGGACAGGCCCGTCTACGAGCAGTACTTC. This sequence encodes CSARADRPVYEQYF.

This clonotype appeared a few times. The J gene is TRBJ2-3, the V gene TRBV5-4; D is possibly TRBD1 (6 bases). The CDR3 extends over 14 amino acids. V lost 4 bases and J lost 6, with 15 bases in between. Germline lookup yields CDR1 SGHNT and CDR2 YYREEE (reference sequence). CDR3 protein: CASSPDSASDTQYF. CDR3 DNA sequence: TGTGCCAGCAGCCCGGACAGTGCCTCCGATACGCAGTATTTT.

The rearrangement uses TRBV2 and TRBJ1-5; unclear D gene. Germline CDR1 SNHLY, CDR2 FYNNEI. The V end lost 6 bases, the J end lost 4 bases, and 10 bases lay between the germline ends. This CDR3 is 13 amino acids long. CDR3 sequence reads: CASRVQKNQPQHF. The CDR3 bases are TGTGCCAGCAGGGTACAAAAGAATCAGCCCCAGCATTTT.

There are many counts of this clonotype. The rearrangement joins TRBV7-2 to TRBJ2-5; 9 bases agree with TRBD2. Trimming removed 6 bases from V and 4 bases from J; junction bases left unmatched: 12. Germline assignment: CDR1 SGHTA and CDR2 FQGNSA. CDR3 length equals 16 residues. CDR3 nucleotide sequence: TGTGCCAGCAGTCAAGAGGTAGTAGCGGGGGCAGAGACCCAGTACTTC. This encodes CASSQEVVAGAETQYF.

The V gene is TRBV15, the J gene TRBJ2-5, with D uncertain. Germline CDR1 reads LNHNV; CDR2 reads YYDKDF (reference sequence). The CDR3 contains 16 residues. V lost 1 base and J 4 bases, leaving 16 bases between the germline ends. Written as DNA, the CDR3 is TGTGCCACCAGCAGAGTAAAGCCAATTAGTAGAGAGACCCAGTACTTC. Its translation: CATSRVKPISRETQYF. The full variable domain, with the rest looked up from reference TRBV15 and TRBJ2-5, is DAMVIQNPRYQVTQFGKPVTLSCSQTLNHNVMYWYQQKSSQAPKLLFHYYDKDFNNEADTPDNFQSRRPNTSFCFLDIRSPGLGDTAMYLCATSRVKPISRETQYFGPGTRLLVL.

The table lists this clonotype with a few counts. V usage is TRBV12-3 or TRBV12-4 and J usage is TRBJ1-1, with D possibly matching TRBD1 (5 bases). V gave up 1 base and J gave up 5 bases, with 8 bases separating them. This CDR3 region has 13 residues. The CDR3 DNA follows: TGTGCCAGCAGTTTAGTACGGGGGACTGAAGCTTTCTTT. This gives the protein CASSLVRGTEAFF.

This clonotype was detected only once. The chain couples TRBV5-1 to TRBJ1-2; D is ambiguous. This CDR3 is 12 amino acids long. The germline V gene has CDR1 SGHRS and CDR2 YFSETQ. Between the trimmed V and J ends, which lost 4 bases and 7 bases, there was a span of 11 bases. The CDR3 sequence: CASSPSQPGYTF. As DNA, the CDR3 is TGCGCCAGCAGCCCTAGTCAACCTGGCTACACCTTC.

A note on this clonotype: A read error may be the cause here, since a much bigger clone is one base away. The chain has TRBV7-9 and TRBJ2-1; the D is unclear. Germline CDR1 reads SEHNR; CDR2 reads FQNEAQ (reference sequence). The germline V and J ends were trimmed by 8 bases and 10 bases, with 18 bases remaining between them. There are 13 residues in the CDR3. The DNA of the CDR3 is TGTGCCAGCCTGCGTTGGCCCGCGCAGGAGCAGTTCTTC. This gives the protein CASLRWPAQEQFF.

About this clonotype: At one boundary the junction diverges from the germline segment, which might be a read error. CDR3 nucleotide sequence: TGTGCCAGCAGCCAAGATGAGGGAAACACCAGATATTTT. It encodes CASSQDEGNTRYF. This chain joins TRBV3-1 and TRBJ1-3; no clear D. The V gene's germline CDR1 is LGHDT and CDR2 YNNKEL (reference sequence). The CDR3 is 13 residues long.

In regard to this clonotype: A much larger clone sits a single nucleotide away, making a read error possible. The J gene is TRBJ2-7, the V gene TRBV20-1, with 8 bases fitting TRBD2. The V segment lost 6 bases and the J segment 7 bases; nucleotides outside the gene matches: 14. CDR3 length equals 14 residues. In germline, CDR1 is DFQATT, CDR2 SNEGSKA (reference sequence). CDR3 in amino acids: CSASTGGTYNEQYF. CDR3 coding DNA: TGCAGTGCCAGTACGGGGGGGACCTACAATGAGCAGTACTTC.